This T cell receptor beta chain originates from a study of T cell repertoires in cytomegalovirus infection. MiXCR, run by TCRdb on the reads, gives a single entry per CDR3 protein. The table lists some 800,000 distinct CDR3 sequences, almost 30% of them singletons. The CDR3 loop spans 13 amino acids. V was trimmed by 1 base and J by 3 bases, leaving 7 bases between them. CDR1 and CDR2 from the germline V gene are SNHLY and FYNNEI. About this clonotype: Antigen specificity is unknown.

J is TRBJ2-7 and V is TRBV2; TRBD1 might be the D (5 bases). Sequenced material: cultured CD8+ T cells from PBMCs, taken from culture after CMV antigen stimulation. This clonotype was obtained from a human donor in good health (CMV status not recorded). Some clones in this sample may be carry-over from other donors' samples. The CDR3: CASSEGQFYEQYF. CDR3 DNA: TGTGCCAGCAGTGAAGGACAGTTCTACGAGCAGTACTTC. Full variable domain (outside the CDR3, taken from reference TRBV2 and TRBJ2-7): EPEVTQTPSHQVTQMGQEVILRCVPISNHLYFYWYRQILGQKVEFLVSFYNNEISEKSEIFDDQFSVERPDGSNFTLKIRSTKLEDSAMYFCASSEGQFYEQYFGPGTRLTVT.